The text below deals with one TCR beta chain. This clonotype was counted many times. Its specific antigen is unknown. Base qualities are not provided; no much larger clone lies one nucleotide away. According to the study, the label for this sample's time point signals: sample taken at primary tumor resection. Samples were obtained from 70 to 85 patients with early-stage, untreated non-small cell lung cancer from the lung TRACERx cohort. For TCR sequencing, whole RNA was extracted from tumor and nontumor lung tissue, or from cryopreserved PBMC samples, and no cell sorting was done. A patient was chosen for TCR sequencing only when enough RNA was available from at least two tumor regions. This sample is drawn from a study of spatial heterogeneity in lung cancer (dated by TCRdb to between 2018 and 2020). Background on the whole study: More beta-chain than alpha-chain transcripts were consistently detected, likely reflecting higher beta-chain transcript abundance. In the raw uncorrected reads, each unique combination of TCR and UMI appeared more than ten times on average. In non-small cell lung cancer, the study quantitatively compared TCR alpha and beta repertoires across several tumor regions, matched nontumor lung, and blood. The study linked features of the TCR repertoire to counts of nonsynonymous mutations, which were determined by whole-exome sequencing of tumor tissue. At surgery, about 210 tumor regions, 61 to 65 matched nontumor lung samples and 56 PBMC samples were TCR-sequenced for both alpha and beta chains. Beyond this particular receptor, the publication reports: Additional single-cell paired TCR alpha and beta sequencing was considered necessary to confirm, at a functional level, the hypothesis that regional TCRs recognize regional mutations. Ubiquitous expanded tumor TCRs were found in blood more often at tumor resection than at routine follow-up.

Libraries were built with 5' RACE. Sequencing relied on a NextSeq 500. The TCR library protocol attached a unique molecular identifier to each TCR cDNA molecule to allow correction of PCR and sequencing errors. The authors' pipeline ran thus. Decombinator tools were used for TCR identification, UMI-based error correction and CDR3 extraction. Expanded TCRs were defined as those above a frequency of 2 per 1,000, corresponding to the top 1% of the tumor frequency distribution. Renyi diversity was computed with the R vegan package after each repertoire had been subsampled 100 times to 5,000 TCRs. To build CDR3 similarity networks, amino acid triplet string-kernel similarity was used, and CDR3s were connected when their pairwise similarity was above 0.82. Starting from the raw public reads, TCRdb applied fastp trimming at Q25, assembled clones with MiXCR and retained in-frame beta chains. Entries are consolidated by CDR3 protein sequence, retaining the most common genes and DNA. The V and J calls and clone size come from TCRdb's table, not from the authors' own analysis. The sample profile shows around 66,000 distinct CDR3 sequences; under 7.5% of them were found once. The top ten hold roughly 14% of the sample.

Spanning cysteine to phenylalanine, the CDR3 consists of 15 amino acids. The sequence is cut down to CDR3 DNA, 45 bases in frame from base 1. Relative to germline, V is missing 4 bases and J is missing 2 bases, with 6 bases of the junction outside any gene match. From a lookup of the germline V gene, CDR1 and CDR2 are SGHRS and YFSETQ. The sequence is built from TRBV5-1 and TRBJ2-7; the central 10 bases match TRBD2. This TCR was sampled from a female donor with early-stage non-small cell lung cancer. The sequenced sample was PBMCs, obtained at surgery. The CDR3 region has the sequence CASSAGTSVAYEQYF. The sequenced DNA: TGCGCCAGCAGCGCCGGGACTAGCGTTGCCTACGAGCAGTACTTC.